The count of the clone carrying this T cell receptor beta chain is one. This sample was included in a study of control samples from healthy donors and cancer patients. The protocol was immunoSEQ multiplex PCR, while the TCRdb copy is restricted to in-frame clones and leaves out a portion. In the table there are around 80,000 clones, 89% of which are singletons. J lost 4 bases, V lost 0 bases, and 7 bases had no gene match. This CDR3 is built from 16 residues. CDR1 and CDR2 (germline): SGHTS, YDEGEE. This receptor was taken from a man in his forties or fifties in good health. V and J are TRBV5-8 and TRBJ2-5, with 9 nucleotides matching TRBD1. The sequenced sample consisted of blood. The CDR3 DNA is TGTGCCAGCAGCTTGGGGACAGGGGAGAGGGGAGAGACCCAGTACTTC. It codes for CASSLGTGERGETQYF.